This is a list of T cell receptor beta chains from one sample in a study of T cell responses to AZD1222 COVID-19 vaccine. Profiling relied on immunoSEQ multiplex PCR, and the TCRdb table lists in-frame clones only, not all of them. This table holds around 100,000 clones, over 80% found once. Material: peripheral blood, obtained on day 0 of AZD1222 vaccination. These receptors came from an adult in good health. CDR3s include the opening cysteine and the closing phenylalanine or tryptophan. The D gene is left open where the match is weak. Clone size is given for some rows only: seen once, a few or many times, or a class if the clone is expanded.

J gene: TRBJ2-1; V gene: TRBV3-1/TRBV3-2; D gene: .; clone size: .; CDR3 protein: CASSQRTNNEQFF; CDR3 DNA: TGTGCCAGCAGCCAGCGGACTAACAATGAGCAGTTCTTC
J gene: TRBJ1-1; V gene: TRBV6-5; D gene: .; clone size: .; CDR3 protein: CASRQGQMNTEAFF; CDR3 DNA: TGTGCCAGCAGACAGGGTCAAATGAACACTGAAGCTTTCTTT
J gene: TRBJ2-1; V gene: TRBV24-1; D gene: .; clone size: few; CDR3 protein: CATSDSPIVREQFF; CDR3 DNA: TGTGCCACCAGTGATTCCCCCATTGTACGTGAGCAGTTCTTC
J gene: TRBJ2-3; V gene: TRBV7-2; D gene: TRBD2; clone size: .; CDR3 protein: CASGEGTSGGADTQYF; CDR3 DNA: TGTGCCAGCGGGGAAGGGACTAGCGGGGGGGCAGATACGCAGTATTTT
J gene: TRBJ2-5; V gene: TRBV5-1; D gene: .; clone size: .; CDR3 protein: CASARLGGQETQYF; CDR3 DNA: TGCGCCAGCGCTAGGTTGGGCGGGCAAGAGACCCAGTACTTC
J gene: TRBJ1-5; V gene: TRBV4-3; D gene: .; clone size: .; CDR3 protein: CASSQHLSWLQPQHF; CDR3 DNA: TGCGCCAGCAGCCAGCACCTCAGCTGGCTACAGCCCCAGCATTTT
J gene: TRBJ1-2; V gene: TRBV28; D gene: .; clone size: .; CDR3 protein: CASSLETYTF; CDR3 DNA: TGTGCCAGCAGTTTGGAGACCTACACCTTC
J gene: TRBJ1-6; V gene: TRBV28; D gene: .; clone size: .; CDR3 protein: CASIAPGENNSPLHF; CDR3 DNA: TGTGCCAGCATTGCTCCCGGGGAAAATAATTCACCCCTCCACTTT
J gene: TRBJ1-2; V gene: TRBV7-7; D gene: TRBD1; clone size: .; CDR3 protein: CASSTPGTANYGYTF; CDR3 DNA: TGTGCTAGCAGCACACCCGGGACAGCTAACTATGGCTACACCTTC
J gene: TRBJ2-3; V gene: TRBV5-1; D gene: .; clone size: .; CDR3 protein: CASRRQDSSTDTQYF; CDR3 DNA: TGCGCCAGCAGACGGCAGGACTCCAGCACAGATACGCAGTATTTT
J gene: TRBJ1-2; V gene: TRBV6-2/TRBV6-3; D gene: TRBD1; clone size: .; CDR3 protein: CASTPGVGQRNYGYTF; CDR3 DNA: TGTGCCAGCACCCCGGGGGTGGGACAGAGGAACTATGGCTACACCTTC
J gene: TRBJ2-3; V gene: TRBV7-2; D gene: TRBD2; clone size: .; CDR3 protein: CASKIAGGPPDTQYF; CDR3 DNA: TGTGCCAGCAAAATAGCGGGGGGGCCGCCAGATACGCAGTATTTT
J gene: TRBJ1-6; V gene: TRBV4-3; D gene: .; clone size: .; CDR3 protein: CASSQDRTVRNSPLHF; CDR3 DNA: TGCGCCAGCAGCCAAGACAGAACAGTCCGTAATTCACCCCTCCACTTT
J gene: TRBJ1-1; V gene: TRBV4-3; D gene: .; clone size: .; CDR3 protein: CASSQAGNTEAFF; CDR3 DNA: TGCGCCAGCAGCCAGGCCGGGAACACTGAAGCTTTCTTT
J gene: TRBJ2-1; V gene: TRBV5-8; D gene: .; clone size: once; CDR3 protein: CASSSLFNEQFF; CDR3 DNA: TGTGCCAGCAGCTCCTTGTTCAATGAGCAGTTCTTC
J gene: TRBJ2-1; V gene: TRBV6-2/TRBV6-3; D gene: .; clone size: .; CDR3 protein: CASSYSLAPTGQFF; CDR3 DNA: TGTGCCAGCAGTTACTCACTAGCCCCTACAGGGCAGTTCTTC
J gene: TRBJ2-3; V gene: TRBV27; D gene: .; clone size: .; CDR3 protein: CATIVSRGAGTDTQYF; CDR3 DNA: TGTGCCACCATAGTTTCACGGGGGGCGGGCACAGATACGCAGTATTTT
J gene: TRBJ2-3; V gene: TRBV19; D gene: .; clone size: once; CDR3 protein: CASSIGPDTQYF; CDR3 DNA: TGTGCCAGTAGTATAGGTCCAGATACGCAGTATTTT